Listed here are 5 T cell receptor beta chains from one sample, sequenced in a study of identifying expanded T cells in peripheral blood. TCRdb's copy holds only in-frame clones and misses some; the assay was immunoSEQ multiplex PCR. The sample lists 75,000 to 90,000 clones; roughly 90% were seen once. Sequences were obtained from blood. These receptors all come from a person aged 18 to 70 in good health.

This chain joins TRBV7-9 and TRBJ1-1; D not certain. V lost 1 base, J lost 7 bases, and 10 bases lay in between. CDR1 and CDR2 from the germline V gene are SEHNR and FQNEAQ (reference sequence). The CDR3 runs 13 residues. The CDR3 is CASSLGWEGEAFF. The CDR3 DNA reads as TGTGCCAGCAGCTTAGGTTGGGAGGGTGAAGCTTTCTTT.

The chain recombines TRBV12-5 with TRBJ2-2; 8 bases map to TRBD1. V was pared by 5 bases and J by 2 bases, with 13 bases of the junction left unmatched. The CDR3 loop spans 18 amino acids. From germline, CDR1 is LGHNT and CDR2 FRNRAP. The CDR3 region has the DNA TGTGCTAGTGGTCCAAGGACAGGGCGGTCCATCAACACCGGGGAGCTGTTTTTT. This sequence encodes CASGPRTGRSINTGELFF.

This clone was seen a single time. The chain has TRBV13 and TRBJ1-1; D may be TRBD1 (6 bases). This CDR3 has 16 residues. Trimming pared 5 bases from V and 4 bases from J, leaving 20 bases between. The germline V gene encodes CDR1 PRHDT and CDR2 FYEKMQ (reference sequence). In DNA, the CDR3 is TGTGCCAGCAGCATGGGACACAACGGGATAGGCACTGAAGCTTTCTTT. This sequence encodes CASSMGHNGIGTEAFF.

This clone was observed once. V and J are TRBV6-1 and TRBJ1-2, with D possibly being TRBD1 (6 bases). Germline values: CDR1 MNHNS, CDR2 SASEGT. The CDR3 loop spans 14 amino acids. The V end was cut by 4 bases, the J end by 4 bases, with 13 bases between. The DNA of the CDR3 is TGTGCCAGCAGTGGAGGGGGGGAGGTCTATGGCTACACCTTC. Translating gives CASSGGGEVYGYTF.

The chain recombines TRBV2 with TRBJ2-7, with a possible D match to TRBD2 (6 bases). CDR1 is SNHLY, CDR2 FYNNEI, per germline. There are 11 residues in the CDR3. V was cut by 6 bases and J by 8 bases, with 11 bases left in between. DNA for the CDR3: TGTGCCAGCAGCGGAGGGTTCCAGCAGTACTTC. Translated: CASSGGFQQYF.